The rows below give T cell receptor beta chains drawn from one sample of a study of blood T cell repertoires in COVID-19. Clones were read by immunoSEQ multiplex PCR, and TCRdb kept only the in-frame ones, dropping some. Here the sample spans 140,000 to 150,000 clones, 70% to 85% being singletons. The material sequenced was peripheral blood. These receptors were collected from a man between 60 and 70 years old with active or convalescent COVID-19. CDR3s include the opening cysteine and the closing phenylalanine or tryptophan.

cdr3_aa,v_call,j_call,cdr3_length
CASSQDRLTGYGYTF,TRBV14,TRBJ1-2,15
CASSSKTPSNTEAFF,TRBV13,TRBJ1-1,15
CASSRNRGRGGDTEAFF,TRBV18,TRBJ1-1,17
CASSIKGQYYNEQFF,TRBV19,TRBJ2-1,15
CASRRDRDYEQYF,TRBV25-1,TRBJ2-7,13
CASSTRQSTDTQYF,TRBV7-8,TRBJ2-3,14
CGLAGVEETQYF,TRBV7-9,TRBJ2-5,12
CANSPGQGNYGYTF,TRBV7-8,TRBJ1-2,14
CTTGNLGNQPQHF,TRBV6-5,TRBJ1-5,13
CASSFPLFAGVLSGELFF,TRBV11-2,TRBJ2-2,18
CASSRQGPTGNTEAFF,TRBV19,TRBJ1-1,16
CASSQGQIFEAFF,TRBV3-1/TRBV3-2,TRBJ1-1,13
CASTLQPATGGAFF,TRBV6-5,TRBJ1-1,14
CASNGQGGNQPQHF,TRBV7-2,TRBJ1-5,14
CASSDPGASTDTQYF,TRBV7-2,TRBJ2-3,15
CASSESGGKNIQYF,TRBV10-1,TRBJ2-4,14
CASSLLLAGSADTQYF,TRBV5-4,TRBJ2-3,16
CAWRNPGTWINYGYTF,TRBV30,TRBJ1-2,16
CSDLTLAHNEQFF,TRBV29-1,TRBJ2-1,13
CASSPDGLSNQPQHF,TRBV11-2,TRBJ1-5,15
CASSQEDRRNSPLHF,TRBV4-3,TRBJ1-6,15
CASSFVFEGGQAFF,TRBV27,TRBJ1-1,14
CASSLTSGGPRAGELFF,TRBV13,TRBJ2-2,17
CASSPRTGNTGELFF,TRBV18,TRBJ2-2,15
CASSYGLNDSNQPQHF,TRBV27,TRBJ1-5,16
CAGTGGNYGYTF,TRBV12-3/TRBV12-4,TRBJ1-2,12
CASSPQVNTEAFF,TRBV4-1,TRBJ1-1,13
CASSAGQINQPQHF,TRBV7-9,TRBJ1-5,14
CASRIRSPGLGRMNTEAFF,TRBV5-1,TRBJ1-1,19
CAWSSRSYEQYF,TRBV30,TRBJ2-7,12
CASSERDKAYTEAFF,TRBV4-1,TRBJ1-1,15
CASRTGTGTSGNTIYF,TRBV11-3,TRBJ1-3,16
CASSPEAGGVLAKNIQYF,TRBV18,TRBJ2-4,18
CSASGRAGPTYNEQFF,TRBV20-1,TRBJ2-1,16
CASSLMGAGDEQFF,TRBV5-1,TRBJ2-1,14
CATSEGWGVPTNEKLFF,TRBV24-1,TRBJ1-4,17
CAISESGLAGENEQFF,TRBV10-3,TRBJ2-1,16
CASSSVIGSSYNSPLHF,TRBV27,TRBJ1-6,17
CASSQILGLAGVGEQFF,TRBV4-3,TRBJ2-1,17
CASGSGGDSKGYYGYTF,TRBV12-5,TRBJ1-2,17
CASSLGGRGPTDTQYF,TRBV11-2,TRBJ2-3,16
CASSQASRDRVRGTEAFF,TRBV23-1,TRBJ1-1,18